The T cell receptor (beta chain) under discussion was sequenced for a study of CD8+CD57+ T cells in acquired aplastic anemia. In the study overall: Recorded DNA amounts for sorted CD4+ and CD8+ cells had an average of roughly 3.4 ug.

CD8+CD57+ cell expansion, shown by flow cytometry, had occurred in the patients selected for sequencing. Genomic DNA was employed as the template in profiling TCR beta VDJ and CDR3. MiXCR was run by TCRdb on the reads, yielding one entry per CDR3 protein. The data show 450,000 to 600,000 distinct CDR3 sequences, around a third seen once. In this sample, this clonotype turned up a few times. V lost 5 bases to trimming and J lost 5 bases, with 14 bases between them. The CDR3 loop spans 14 amino acids. CDR1 and CDR2 from the germline V gene are SGHRS and YFSETQ. The chain is built from TRBV5-1 and TRBJ2-1, with D tentatively TRBD2 (5 bases). What was sequenced was sorted CD4+, CD8+, or CD8+CD57+ T cells (not recorded which) from PBMCs. The receptor was derived from a human donor with aplastic anemia. CDR3 protein: CASSNTRSDNEQFF. CDR3 in DNA: TGCGCCAGCAGTAATACTAGATCTGACAATGAGCAGTTCTTC.